Given below is one TCR beta chain in context. These data come from a study of blood T cell repertoires in COVID-19. Study as a whole: From T cells, B-cell-depleted T cells, or PBMCs came the material, which was cDNA or gDNA.

Per the germline V gene, CDR1 is MNHEY and CDR2 is SMNVEV (reference sequence). This CDR3 has 14 residues. V was pared by 4 bases and J by 6 bases, with 7 bases of the junction left unmatched. In the original analysis: How many nucleated cells were present was estimated from reference gene primer amplification. The data were produced by immunoSEQ multiplex PCR, yet TCRdb's version contains in-frame clones alone and is incomplete. V, J and clone size are those of that table, while D and trimming were read from the DNA. This table has 200,000 to 250,000 clones, 70% to 85% appearing once. Specimen: peripheral blood. J is TRBJ2-3 and V is TRBV27; the match to TRBD1 covers 7 bases. The origin of this receptor is a woman of 80 years or more with COVID-19, enrolled during active disease. Here the CDR3 reads CASSWGTDFDTQYF. For the CDR3, the DNA is TGTGCCAGCAGTTGGGGGACAGATTTCGATACGCAGTATTTT.